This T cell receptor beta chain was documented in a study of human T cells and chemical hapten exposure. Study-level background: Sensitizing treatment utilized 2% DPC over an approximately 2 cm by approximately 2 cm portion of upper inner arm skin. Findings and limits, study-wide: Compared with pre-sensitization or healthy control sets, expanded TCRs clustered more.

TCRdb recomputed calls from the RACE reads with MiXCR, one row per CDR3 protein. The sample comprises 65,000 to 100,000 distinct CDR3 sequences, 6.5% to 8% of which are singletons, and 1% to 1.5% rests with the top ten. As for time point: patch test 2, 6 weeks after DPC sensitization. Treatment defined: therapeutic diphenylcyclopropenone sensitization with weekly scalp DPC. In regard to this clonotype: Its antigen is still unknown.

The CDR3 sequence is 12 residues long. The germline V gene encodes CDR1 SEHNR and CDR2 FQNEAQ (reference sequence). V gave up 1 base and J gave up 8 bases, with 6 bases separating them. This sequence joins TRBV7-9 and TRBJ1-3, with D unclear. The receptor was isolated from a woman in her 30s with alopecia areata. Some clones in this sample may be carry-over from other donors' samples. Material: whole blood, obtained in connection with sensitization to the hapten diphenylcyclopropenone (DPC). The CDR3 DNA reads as TGTGCCAGCAGCTTAGACACGGACACCATATATTTT. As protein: CASSLDTDTIYF.